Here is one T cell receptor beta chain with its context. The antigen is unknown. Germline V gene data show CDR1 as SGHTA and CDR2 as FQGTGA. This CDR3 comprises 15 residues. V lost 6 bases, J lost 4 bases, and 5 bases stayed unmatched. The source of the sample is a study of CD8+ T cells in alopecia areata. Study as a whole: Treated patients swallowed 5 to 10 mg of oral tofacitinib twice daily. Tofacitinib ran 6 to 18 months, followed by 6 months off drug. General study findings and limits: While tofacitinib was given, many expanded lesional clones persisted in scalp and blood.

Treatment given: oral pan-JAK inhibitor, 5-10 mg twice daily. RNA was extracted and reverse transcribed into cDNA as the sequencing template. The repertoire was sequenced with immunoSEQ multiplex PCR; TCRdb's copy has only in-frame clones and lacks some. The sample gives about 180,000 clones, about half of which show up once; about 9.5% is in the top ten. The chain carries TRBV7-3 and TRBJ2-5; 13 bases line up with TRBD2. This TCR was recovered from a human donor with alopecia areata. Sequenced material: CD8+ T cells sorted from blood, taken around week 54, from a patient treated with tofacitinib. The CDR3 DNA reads TGTGCCAGCAGTAGACTAGCGGGGGGCGCAGAGACCCAGTACTTC. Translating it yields CASSRLAGGAETQYF. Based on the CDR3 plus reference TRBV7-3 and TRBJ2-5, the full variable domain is GAGVSQTPSNKVTEKGKYVELRCDPISGHTALYWYRQSLGQGPEFLIYFQGTGAADDSGLPNDRFFAVRPEGSVSTLKIQRTERGDSAVYLCASSRLAGGAETQYFGPGTRLLVL.